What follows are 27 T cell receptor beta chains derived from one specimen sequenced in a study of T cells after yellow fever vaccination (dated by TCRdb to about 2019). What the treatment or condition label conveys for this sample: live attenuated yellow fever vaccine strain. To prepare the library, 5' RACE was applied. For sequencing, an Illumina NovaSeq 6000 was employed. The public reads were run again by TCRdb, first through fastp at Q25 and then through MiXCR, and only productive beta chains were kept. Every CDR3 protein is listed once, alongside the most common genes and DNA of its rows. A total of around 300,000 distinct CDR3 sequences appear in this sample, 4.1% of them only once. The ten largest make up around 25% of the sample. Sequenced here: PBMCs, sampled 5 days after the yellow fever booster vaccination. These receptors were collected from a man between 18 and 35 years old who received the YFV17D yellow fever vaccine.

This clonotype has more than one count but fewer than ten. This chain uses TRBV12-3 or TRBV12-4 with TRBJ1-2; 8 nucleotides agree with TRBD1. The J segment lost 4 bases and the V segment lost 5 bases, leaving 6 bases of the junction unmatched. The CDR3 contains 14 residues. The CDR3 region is CASSTKTGAYGYTF. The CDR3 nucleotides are TGTGCCAGCAGTACCAAGACAGGGGCCTATGGCTACACCTTC.

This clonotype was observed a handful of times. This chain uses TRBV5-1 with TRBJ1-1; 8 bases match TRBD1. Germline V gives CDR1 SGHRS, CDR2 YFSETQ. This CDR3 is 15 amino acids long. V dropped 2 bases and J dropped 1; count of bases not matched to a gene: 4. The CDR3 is CASSLSGGQNTEAFF. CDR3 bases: TGCGCCAGCAGCTTATCAGGGGGCCAGAACACTGAAGCTTTCTTT.

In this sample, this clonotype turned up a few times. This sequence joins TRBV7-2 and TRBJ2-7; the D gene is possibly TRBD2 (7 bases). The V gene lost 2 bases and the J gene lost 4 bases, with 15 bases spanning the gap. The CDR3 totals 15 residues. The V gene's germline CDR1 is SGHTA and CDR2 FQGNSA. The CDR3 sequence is CASSLITAGAYEQYF. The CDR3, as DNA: TGTGCCAGCAGCTTAATTACTGCGGGGGCTTACGAGCAGTACTTC.

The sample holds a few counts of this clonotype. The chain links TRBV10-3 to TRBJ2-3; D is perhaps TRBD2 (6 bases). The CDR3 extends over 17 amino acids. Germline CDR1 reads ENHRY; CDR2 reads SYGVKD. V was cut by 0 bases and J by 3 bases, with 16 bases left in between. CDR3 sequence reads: CAISESMAGSFTDTQYF. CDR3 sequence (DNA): TGTGCCATCAGTGAGTCGATGGCGGGGTCATTTACAGATACGCAGTATTTT.

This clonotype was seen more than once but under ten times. In DNA form, the CDR3 reads TGTGCCAGCAGCTCAGGTAGCGGGGGGACTTACAATGAGCAGTTCTTC. Its protein product is CASSSGSGGTYNEQFF. The V call is TRBV3-1, the J call TRBJ2-1; 10 nucleotides agree with TRBD2. The CDR3 is 16 amino acids. Germline CDR1 reads LGHDT; CDR2 reads YNNKEL (reference sequence). V trimming: 5 bases; J trimming: 4 bases; junction bases outside the gene matches: 8.

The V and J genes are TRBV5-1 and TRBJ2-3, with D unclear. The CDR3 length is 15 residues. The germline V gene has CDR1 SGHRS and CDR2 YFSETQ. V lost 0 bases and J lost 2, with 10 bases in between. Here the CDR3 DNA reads TGCGCCAGCAGCTTGGTGTCAGCGACCACAGATACGCAGTATTTT. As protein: CASSLVSATTDTQYF.

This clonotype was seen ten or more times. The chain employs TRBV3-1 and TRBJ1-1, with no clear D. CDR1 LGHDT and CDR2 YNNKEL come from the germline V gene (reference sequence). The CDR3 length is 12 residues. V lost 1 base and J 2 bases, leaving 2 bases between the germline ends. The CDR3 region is CASSQANTEAFF. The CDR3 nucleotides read TGTGCCAGCAGCCAAGCTAACACTGAAGCTTTCTTT.

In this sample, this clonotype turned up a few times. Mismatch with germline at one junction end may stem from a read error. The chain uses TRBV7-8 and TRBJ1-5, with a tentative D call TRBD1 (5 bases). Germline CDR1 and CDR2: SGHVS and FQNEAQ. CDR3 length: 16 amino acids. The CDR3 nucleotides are TGTGCCAGCAGGTTAGGACGGTTGGGGGGCAATCAGCCCCAGCATTTT. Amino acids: CASRLGRLGGNQPQHF.

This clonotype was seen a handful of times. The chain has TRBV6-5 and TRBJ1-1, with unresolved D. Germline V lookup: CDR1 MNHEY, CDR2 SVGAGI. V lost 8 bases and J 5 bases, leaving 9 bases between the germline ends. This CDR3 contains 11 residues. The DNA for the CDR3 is TGTGCCAGCGCCTTGGGTACTGAAGCTTTCTTT. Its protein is CASALGTEAFF.

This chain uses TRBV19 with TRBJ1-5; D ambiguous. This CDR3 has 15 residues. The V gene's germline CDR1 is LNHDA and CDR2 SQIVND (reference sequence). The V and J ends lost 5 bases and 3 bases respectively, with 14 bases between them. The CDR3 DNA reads TGTGCCAGTAGTGGGGTCGGTCAGGTCAATCAGCCCCAGCATTTT. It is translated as CASSGVGQVNQPQHF.

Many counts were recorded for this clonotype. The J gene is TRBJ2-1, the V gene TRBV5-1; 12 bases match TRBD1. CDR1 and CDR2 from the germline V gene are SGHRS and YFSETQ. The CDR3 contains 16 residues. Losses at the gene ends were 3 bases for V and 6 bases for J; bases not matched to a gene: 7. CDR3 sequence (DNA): TGCGCCAGCAGCTCCGGGACAGGGGGCATGGGCAATGAGCAGTTCTTC. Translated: CASSSGTGGMGNEQFF.

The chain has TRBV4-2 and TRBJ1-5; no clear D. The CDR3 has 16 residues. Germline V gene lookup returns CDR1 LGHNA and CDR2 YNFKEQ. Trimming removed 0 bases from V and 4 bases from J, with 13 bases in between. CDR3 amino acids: CASSQDEYWGNQPQHF. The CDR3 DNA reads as TGTGCCAGCAGCCAAGATGAATACTGGGGAAATCAGCCCCAGCATTTT.

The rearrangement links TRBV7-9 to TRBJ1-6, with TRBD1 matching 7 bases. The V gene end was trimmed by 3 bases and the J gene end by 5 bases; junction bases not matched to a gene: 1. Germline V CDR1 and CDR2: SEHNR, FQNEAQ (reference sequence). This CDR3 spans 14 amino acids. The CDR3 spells CASSFTGDNSPLHF. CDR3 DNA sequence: TGTGCCAGCAGCTTCACAGGGGATAATTCACCCCTCCACTTT. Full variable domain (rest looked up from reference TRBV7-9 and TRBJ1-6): DTGVSQNPRHKITKRGQNVTFRCDPISEHNRLYWYRQTLGQGPEFLTYFQNEAQLEKSRLLSDRFSAERPKGSFSTLEIQRTEQGDSAMYLCASSFTGDNSPLHFGNGTRLTVT.

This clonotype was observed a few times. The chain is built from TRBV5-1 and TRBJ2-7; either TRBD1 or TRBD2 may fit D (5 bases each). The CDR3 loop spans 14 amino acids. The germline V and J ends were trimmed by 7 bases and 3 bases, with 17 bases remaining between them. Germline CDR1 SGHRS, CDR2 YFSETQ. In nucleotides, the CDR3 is TGCGCCAGCGTGGGGGAACTGGGTGACTACGAGCAGTACGTC. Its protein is CASVGELGDYEQYV.

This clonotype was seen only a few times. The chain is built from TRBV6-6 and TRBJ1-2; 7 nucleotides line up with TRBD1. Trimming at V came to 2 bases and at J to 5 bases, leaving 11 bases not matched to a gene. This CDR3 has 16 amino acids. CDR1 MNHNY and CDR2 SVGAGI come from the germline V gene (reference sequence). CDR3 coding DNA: TGTGCCAGCAGTTACGAATTCGAGGGGGCTCGGTATGGCTACACCTTC. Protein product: CASSYEFEGARYGYTF.

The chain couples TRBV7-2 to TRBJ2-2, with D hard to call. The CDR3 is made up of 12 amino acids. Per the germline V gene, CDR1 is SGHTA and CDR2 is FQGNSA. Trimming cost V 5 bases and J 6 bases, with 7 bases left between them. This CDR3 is CASSPAPGELFF. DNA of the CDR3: TGTGCCAGCAGCCCCGCCCCCGGGGAGCTGTTTTTT.

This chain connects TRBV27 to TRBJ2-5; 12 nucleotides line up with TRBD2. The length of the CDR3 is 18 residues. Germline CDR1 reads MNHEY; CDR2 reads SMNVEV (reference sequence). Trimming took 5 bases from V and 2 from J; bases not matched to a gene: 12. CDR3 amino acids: CASSPWLAGGPGQETQYF. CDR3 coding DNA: TGTGCCAGCAGTCCGTGGCTAGCGGGGGGGCCCGGTCAAGAGACCCAGTACTTC.

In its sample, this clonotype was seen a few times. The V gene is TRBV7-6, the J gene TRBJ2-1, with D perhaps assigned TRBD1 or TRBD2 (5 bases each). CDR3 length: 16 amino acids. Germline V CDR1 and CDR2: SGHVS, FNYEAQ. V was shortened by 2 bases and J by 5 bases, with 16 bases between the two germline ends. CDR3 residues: CASSLSSLWGNNEQFF. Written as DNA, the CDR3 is TGTGCCAGCAGCTTATCCTCCCTCTGGGGGAACAATGAGCAGTTCTTC.

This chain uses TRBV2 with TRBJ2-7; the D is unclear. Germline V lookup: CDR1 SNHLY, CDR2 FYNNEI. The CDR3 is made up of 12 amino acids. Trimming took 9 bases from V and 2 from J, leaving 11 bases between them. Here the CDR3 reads CASSNRAYEQYF. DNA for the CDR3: TGTGCCAGTTCGAACCGCGCCTACGAGCAGTACTTC. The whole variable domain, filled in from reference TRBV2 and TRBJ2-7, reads EPEVTQTPSHQVTQMGQEVILRCVPISNHLYFYWYRQILGQKVEFLVSFYNNEISEKSEIFDDQFSVERPDGSNFTLKIRSTKLEDSAMYFCASSNRAYEQYFGPGTRLTVT.

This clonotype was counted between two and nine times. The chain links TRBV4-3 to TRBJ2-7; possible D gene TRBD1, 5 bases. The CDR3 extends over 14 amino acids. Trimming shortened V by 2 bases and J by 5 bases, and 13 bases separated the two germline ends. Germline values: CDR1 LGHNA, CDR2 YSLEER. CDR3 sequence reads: CASSQLGVSDEQYF. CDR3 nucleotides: TGCGCCAGCAGCCAATTAGGGGTATCGGACGAGCAGTACTTC.

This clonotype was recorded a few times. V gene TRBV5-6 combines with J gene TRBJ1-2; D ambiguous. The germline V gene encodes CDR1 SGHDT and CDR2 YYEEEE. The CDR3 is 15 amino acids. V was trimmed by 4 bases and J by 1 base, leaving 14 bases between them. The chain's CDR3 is CASSPLRLNNYGYTF. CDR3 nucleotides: TGTGCCAGCAGCCCGCTTAGGCTCAATAACTATGGCTACACCTTC. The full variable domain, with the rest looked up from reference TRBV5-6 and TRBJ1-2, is DAGVTQSPTHLIKTRGQQVTLRCSPKSGHDTVSWYQQALGQGPQFIFQYYEEEERQRGNFPDRFSGHQFPNYSSELNVNALLLGDSALYLCASSPLRLNNYGYTFGSGTRLTVV.

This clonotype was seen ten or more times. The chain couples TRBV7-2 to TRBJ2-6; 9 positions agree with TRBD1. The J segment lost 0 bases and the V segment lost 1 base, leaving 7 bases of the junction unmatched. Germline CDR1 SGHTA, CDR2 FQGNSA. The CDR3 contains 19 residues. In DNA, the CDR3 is TGTGCCAGCAGCTTAGACCCGACAGGGGGGCTCTCTGGGGCCAACGTCCTGACTTTC. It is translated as CASSLDPTGGLSGANVLTF.

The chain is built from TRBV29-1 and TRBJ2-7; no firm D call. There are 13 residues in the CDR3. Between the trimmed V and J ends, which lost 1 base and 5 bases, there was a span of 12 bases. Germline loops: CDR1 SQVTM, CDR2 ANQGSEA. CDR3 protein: CSVEGMRVDEQYF. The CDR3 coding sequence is TGCAGCGTTGAAGGAATGAGAGTTGACGAGCAGTACTTC.

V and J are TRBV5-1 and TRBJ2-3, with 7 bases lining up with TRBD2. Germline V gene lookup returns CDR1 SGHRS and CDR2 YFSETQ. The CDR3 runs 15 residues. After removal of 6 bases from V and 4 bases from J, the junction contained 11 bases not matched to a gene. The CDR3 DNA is TGCGCCAGCACCCCAACGCCGGGGGGTGCAGATACGCAGTATTTT. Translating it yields CASTPTPGGADTQYF.

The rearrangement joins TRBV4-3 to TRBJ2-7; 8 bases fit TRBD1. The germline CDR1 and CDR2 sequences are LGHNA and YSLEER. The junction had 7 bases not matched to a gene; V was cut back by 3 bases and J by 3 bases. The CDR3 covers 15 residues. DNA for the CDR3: TGCGCCAGCAGCCAGGACAGGGAAACCTACTACGAGCAGTACTTC. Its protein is CASSQDRETYYEQYF.

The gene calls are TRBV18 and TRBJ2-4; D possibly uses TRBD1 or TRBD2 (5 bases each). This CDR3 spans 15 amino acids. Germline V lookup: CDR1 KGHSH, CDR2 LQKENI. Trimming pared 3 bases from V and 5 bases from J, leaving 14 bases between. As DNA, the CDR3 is TGTGCCAGCTCACCCCCCTCGATGGGGGAAAACATTCAGTACTTC. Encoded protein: CASSPPSMGENIQYF.

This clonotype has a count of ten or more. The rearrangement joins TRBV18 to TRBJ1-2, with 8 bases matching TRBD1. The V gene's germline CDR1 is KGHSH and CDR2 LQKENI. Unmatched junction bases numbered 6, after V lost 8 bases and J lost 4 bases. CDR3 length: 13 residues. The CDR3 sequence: CASSPDRGYGYTF. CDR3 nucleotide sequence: TGTGCCAGCAGTCCTGACAGGGGCTATGGCTACACCTTC.